What follows are 26 T cell receptor beta chains derived from one specimen sequenced in a study of T cell changes during pregnancy in multiple sclerosis. Assay used: immunoSEQ multiplex PCR; TCRdb lists only in-frame clones, some missing. The sample records about 56,000 clones, about 92% being singletons. The sample was CD4+ T cells from peripheral blood mononuclear cells, taken in the second trimester of pregnancy. These TCRs come from a female donor with multiple sclerosis, enrolled in a pregnancy study.

The rearrangement joins TRBV5-6 to TRBJ1-5; a possible D gene is TRBD1 (6 bases). CDR1 SGHDT and CDR2 YYEEEE come from the germline V gene. The CDR3 is 19 residues long. Trimming took off 1 base at V and 0 bases at J, with 20 bases between the two ends. In DNA, the CDR3 is TGTGCCAGCAGCTTGTGGATAGGTCGGGGGGCGGATAGCAATCAGCCCCAGCATTTT. The encoded protein is CASSLWIGRGADSNQPQHF.

In its sample, this clone was seen once. The chain links TRBV5-1 to TRBJ2-5; TRBD1 matches at 7 bases. The V gene end was trimmed by 2 bases and the J gene end by 3 bases; junction bases not matched to a gene: 4. Per the germline V gene, CDR1 is SGHRS and CDR2 is YFSETQ. The length of the CDR3 is 14 residues. CDR3 nucleotide sequence: TGCGCCAGCAGCTTCCCCGACAGGGAAGAGACCCAGTACTTC. Its protein product is CASSFPDREETQYF.

The genes are TRBV29-1 and TRBJ2-7, with TRBD1 matching 7 bases. J gave up 4 bases and V 6 bases, and 6 bases lay outside the gene matches. Germline CDR1 and CDR2: SQVTM and ANQGSEA. CDR3 length: 12 residues. The CDR3 protein is CSVAPDRYEQYF. DNA of the CDR3: TGCAGCGTCGCCCCGGACAGGTACGAGCAGTACTTC.

This chain joins TRBV7-3 and TRBJ2-7; D might be TRBD1 (5 bases). Deletions cut 3 bases from V and 5 bases from J, with 11 bases between. CDR1 is SGHTA and CDR2 is FQGTGA in the germline V gene. The CDR3 is 13 residues long. CDR3 sequence (DNA): TGTGCCAGCAGCTTTCTTTCAGGGAACGAGCAGTACTTC. Translation: CASSFLSGNEQYF.

The gene calls are TRBV7-2 and TRBJ2-5; 7 nucleotides line up with TRBD2. Germline V gives CDR1 SGHTA, CDR2 FQGNSA. CDR3 size: 16 residues. The ends lost 0 bases at V and 5 bases at J; junction bases unmatched: 9. The CDR3 loop reads CASSLAGGPLGETQYF. Written as DNA, the CDR3 is TGTGCCAGCAGCTTAGCGGGAGGGCCACTTGGGGAGACCCAGTACTTC.

The V call is TRBV30, the J call TRBJ1-2; 9 bases are a match to TRBD1. Germline-derived CDR1 and CDR2 are GTSNPN and SVGIG (reference sequence). This CDR3 region has 11 residues. J was trimmed by 8 bases and V by 5 bases; bases with no gene match: 3. Written as DNA, the CDR3 is TGTGCCTGGGGACAGGGGAGGGGCTACACCTTC. It encodes CAWGQGRGYTF.

The rearrangement joins TRBV30 to TRBJ2-3; D is ambiguous. Germline loops: CDR1 GTSNPN, CDR2 SVGIG (reference sequence). The CDR3 is made up of 12 amino acids. The V end lost 0 bases, the J end lost 5 bases, and 6 bases lay between the germline ends. CDR3 nucleotides: TGTGCCTGGAGTGTACAGAAAGATACGCAGTATTTT. This encodes CAWSVQKDTQYF.

This clone was seen more than once but under ten times. The V gene is TRBV15, the J gene TRBJ1-6, with D tentatively TRBD1 (5 bases). Trimming cost V 3 bases and J 6 bases, with 9 bases left between them. This CDR3 region has 14 residues. Per the germline V gene, CDR1 is LNHNV and CDR2 is YYDKDF (reference sequence). DNA of the CDR3: TGTGCCACCAGCAGGGGGGGGACTAATTCACCCCTCCACTTT. It encodes CATSRGGTNSPLHF.

This sequence joins TRBV30 and TRBJ2-3; 9 bases map to TRBD2. There are 20 residues in the CDR3. Germline V CDR1 and CDR2: GTSNPN, SVGIG (reference sequence). V was pared by 2 bases and J by 3 bases, with 21 bases of the junction left unmatched. The CDR3 sequence: CAWSPLRDRTAGGQTDTQYF. The CDR3 DNA is TGTGCCTGGAGTCCCCTCAGGGACCGGACAGCGGGAGGCCAAACAGATACGCAGTATTTT.

This clone was counted a few times. The genes are TRBV15 and TRBJ2-1; TRBD1 matches at 8 bases. J lost 14 bases, V lost 4 bases, and 13 bases had no gene match. The CDR3 covers 14 residues. Germline V CDR1 and CDR2: LNHNV, YYDKDF (reference sequence). CDR3 DNA sequence: TGTGCCACCAGCAAGCCGCCAGGGGGCCCTCGGAAGTTCTTC. The encoded protein is CATSKPPGGPRKFF.

The chain carries TRBV6-6 and TRBJ1-2, with D unresolved. Germline V gene data show CDR1 as MNHNY and CDR2 as SVGAGI (reference sequence). The CDR3 sequence is 15 residues long. V shed 2 bases and J shed 0 bases, with 10 bases lying between them. The DNA for the CDR3 is TGTGCCAGCAGTTACGTGGCAACCACTAACTATGGCTACACCTTC. As protein: CASSYVATTNYGYTF.

The gene calls are TRBV28 and TRBJ1-4; 7 bases line up with TRBD1. Per the germline V gene, CDR1 is MDHEN and CDR2 is SYDVKM. The CDR3 is 15 amino acids. The V and J ends lost 5 bases and 4 bases, in that order; junction bases with no gene match: 7. For the CDR3, the DNA is TGTGCCAGCAGTACCCGGGACAGCCTTAATGAAAAACTGTTTTTT. This sequence encodes CASSTRDSLNEKLFF.

This chain links TRBV10-3 with TRBJ2-7, with 8 bases identical to TRBD1. With V trimmed by 9 bases and J by 6 bases, 13 bases remained unmatched. Per the germline V gene, CDR1 is ENHRY and CDR2 is SYGVKD. The length of the CDR3 is 14 residues. The CDR3 region has the DNA TGTGCCATACGACAGGGGCCAATGGGCTCCGAGCAGTACTTC. Its protein is CAIRQGPMGSEQYF.

V usage is TRBV19 and J usage is TRBJ1-2, with 8 positions matching TRBD1. The V gene's germline CDR1 is LNHDA and CDR2 SQIVND (reference sequence). V lost 8 bases and J lost 8; bases outside the gene matches: 7. The CDR3 runs to 12 residues. The CDR3 nucleotides read TGTGCCAGTGCAACAGGGGGTTGGGGCTACACCTTC. It encodes CASATGGWGYTF.

Notes on this clone: The junction does not match germline at one end; this may be a read error. V gene TRBV27 combines with J gene TRBJ2-1; TRBD2 aligns across 7 bases. Germline values: CDR1 MNHEY, CDR2 SMNVEV (reference sequence). The CDR3 runs 14 residues. CDR3 nucleotides: TGTGCCAGCAGTTTTAGCGGGTCCTTCAATGAGCAGTTCTTC. Amino acids: CASSFSGSFNEQFF.

The genes are TRBV19 and TRBJ2-7; 8 bases line up with TRBD2. Losses at the gene ends were 5 bases for V and 3 bases for J; bases not matched to a gene: 6. This CDR3 has 14 residues. The germline V gene has CDR1 LNHDA and CDR2 SQIVND (reference sequence). In nucleotides, the CDR3 is TGTGCCAGTAGTCGGGAGGGCTATATCTACGAGCAGTACTTC. Translated, it gives CASSREGYIYEQYF.

Here the CDR3 reads CASSSPGGANYGYTF. The CDR3 bases are TGTGCCAGCAGCTCCCCGGGGGGCGCTAACTATGGCTACACCTTC. V gene TRBV27 combines with J gene TRBJ1-2, with a tentative D call TRBD1 (6 bases). Germline CDR1 is MNHEY and CDR2 is SMNVEV (reference sequence). The CDR3 is 15 amino acids. Trimming cost V 6 bases and J 0 bases, with 14 bases left between them.

The V gene is TRBV9, the J gene TRBJ2-1, with 9 positions matching TRBD1. This CDR3 contains 16 residues. CDR1 is SGDLS, CDR2 YYNGEE, per germline. With 3 bases clipped from V and 7 bases from J, the junction kept 11 bases outside the gene matches. The CDR3 DNA sequence: TGTGCCAGCAGCGAGGACAGGGGATCCAGGGTGAATGAGCAGTTCTTC. This gives the protein CASSEDRGSRVNEQFF.

This rearrangement joins TRBV23-1 to TRBJ1-4; maybe TRBD1 (5 bases). TRBV23-1 falls under the ORF class, with uncertain function. The CDR3 length is 15 residues. Trimming shortened V by 2 bases and J by 8 bases, and 15 bases separated the two germline ends. Here the CDR3 DNA reads TGCGCCAGCAGTCAACAGGGCAAATTAGAGGAAAAACTGTTTTTT. Its protein is CASSQQGKLEEKLFF.

The chain has TRBV6-1 and TRBJ1-5; 8 bases fit TRBD1. Germline CDR1 reads MNHNS; CDR2 reads SASEGT. The CDR3 has 15 residues. J gave up 4 bases and V 5 bases, and 7 bases lay outside the gene matches. CDR3 DNA: TGTGCCAGCAGTTTCATGGACAGGGAGAATCAGCCCCAGCATTTT. This codes for CASSFMDRENQPQHF.

This chain connects TRBV19 to TRBJ2-7; D gene unclear. The CDR3 contains 15 residues. Germline V lookup: CDR1 LNHDA, CDR2 SQIVND (reference sequence). Trimming pared 3 bases from V and 2 bases from J, leaving 14 bases between. The CDR3 here is CASSMRLHFPYEQYF. CDR3 sequence (DNA): TGTGCCAGTAGTATGAGGTTGCACTTTCCCTACGAGCAGTACTTC.

The gene calls are TRBV2 and TRBJ1-2; a possible D gene is TRBD1 (6 bases). V gave up 3 bases and J gave up 1 base, with 12 bases separating them. This CDR3 is 15 amino acids long. The V gene's germline CDR1 is SNHLY and CDR2 FYNNEI. The CDR3 coding sequence is TGTGCCAGCAGTGATTGGGTACAGGGTAACTATGGCTACACCTTC. Encoded protein: CASSDWVQGNYGYTF.

J is TRBJ2-1 and V is TRBV27; maybe TRBD2 (5 bases). Trimming left V 6 bases short and J 2 bases short, with 17 bases between. Germline V gene data show CDR1 as MNHEY and CDR2 as SMNVEV (reference sequence). There are 16 residues in the CDR3. CDR3 sequence (DNA): TGTGCCAGCAGCGGAGGACCCGGTTATCCCTACAATGAGCAGTTCTTC. This gives the protein CASSGGPGYPYNEQFF.

Points on this clone: The junction departs from the called germline gene at one end, perhaps through a read error. The chain uses TRBV11-2 and TRBJ1-4; D perhaps matches TRBD1 (5 bases). The CDR3 totals 16 residues. Germline-derived CDR1 and CDR2 are SGHAT and FQNNGV. CDR3 sequence reads: CASSLEGSRGVGKLFF. The DNA of the CDR3 is TGTGCCAGCAGCCTAGAGGGCTCTCGGGGGGTTGGAAAACTGTTTTTT.

The rearrangement joins TRBV5-1 to TRBJ1-1, with a weak D call TRBD1 (5 bases). Germline assignment: CDR1 SGHRS and CDR2 YFSETQ. Trimming shortened V by 4 bases and J by 6 bases, and 19 bases separated the two germline ends. The CDR3 sequence is 15 residues long. DNA for the CDR3: TGCGCCAGCAGCCTGCGACAGACGGGTTCGGCTGAAGCTTTCTTT. Its protein is CASSLRQTGSAEAFF.

V usage is TRBV29-1 and J usage is TRBJ2-2; weak D call: TRBD1 (5 bases). Deletions cut 6 bases from V and 8 bases from J, with 10 bases between. This CDR3 has 11 residues. Germline CDR1 and CDR2: SQVTM and ANQGSEA. In DNA, the CDR3 is TGCAGCGTCCAGGGTTTAGGGGAGCTGTTTTTT. It is translated as CSVQGLGELFF.